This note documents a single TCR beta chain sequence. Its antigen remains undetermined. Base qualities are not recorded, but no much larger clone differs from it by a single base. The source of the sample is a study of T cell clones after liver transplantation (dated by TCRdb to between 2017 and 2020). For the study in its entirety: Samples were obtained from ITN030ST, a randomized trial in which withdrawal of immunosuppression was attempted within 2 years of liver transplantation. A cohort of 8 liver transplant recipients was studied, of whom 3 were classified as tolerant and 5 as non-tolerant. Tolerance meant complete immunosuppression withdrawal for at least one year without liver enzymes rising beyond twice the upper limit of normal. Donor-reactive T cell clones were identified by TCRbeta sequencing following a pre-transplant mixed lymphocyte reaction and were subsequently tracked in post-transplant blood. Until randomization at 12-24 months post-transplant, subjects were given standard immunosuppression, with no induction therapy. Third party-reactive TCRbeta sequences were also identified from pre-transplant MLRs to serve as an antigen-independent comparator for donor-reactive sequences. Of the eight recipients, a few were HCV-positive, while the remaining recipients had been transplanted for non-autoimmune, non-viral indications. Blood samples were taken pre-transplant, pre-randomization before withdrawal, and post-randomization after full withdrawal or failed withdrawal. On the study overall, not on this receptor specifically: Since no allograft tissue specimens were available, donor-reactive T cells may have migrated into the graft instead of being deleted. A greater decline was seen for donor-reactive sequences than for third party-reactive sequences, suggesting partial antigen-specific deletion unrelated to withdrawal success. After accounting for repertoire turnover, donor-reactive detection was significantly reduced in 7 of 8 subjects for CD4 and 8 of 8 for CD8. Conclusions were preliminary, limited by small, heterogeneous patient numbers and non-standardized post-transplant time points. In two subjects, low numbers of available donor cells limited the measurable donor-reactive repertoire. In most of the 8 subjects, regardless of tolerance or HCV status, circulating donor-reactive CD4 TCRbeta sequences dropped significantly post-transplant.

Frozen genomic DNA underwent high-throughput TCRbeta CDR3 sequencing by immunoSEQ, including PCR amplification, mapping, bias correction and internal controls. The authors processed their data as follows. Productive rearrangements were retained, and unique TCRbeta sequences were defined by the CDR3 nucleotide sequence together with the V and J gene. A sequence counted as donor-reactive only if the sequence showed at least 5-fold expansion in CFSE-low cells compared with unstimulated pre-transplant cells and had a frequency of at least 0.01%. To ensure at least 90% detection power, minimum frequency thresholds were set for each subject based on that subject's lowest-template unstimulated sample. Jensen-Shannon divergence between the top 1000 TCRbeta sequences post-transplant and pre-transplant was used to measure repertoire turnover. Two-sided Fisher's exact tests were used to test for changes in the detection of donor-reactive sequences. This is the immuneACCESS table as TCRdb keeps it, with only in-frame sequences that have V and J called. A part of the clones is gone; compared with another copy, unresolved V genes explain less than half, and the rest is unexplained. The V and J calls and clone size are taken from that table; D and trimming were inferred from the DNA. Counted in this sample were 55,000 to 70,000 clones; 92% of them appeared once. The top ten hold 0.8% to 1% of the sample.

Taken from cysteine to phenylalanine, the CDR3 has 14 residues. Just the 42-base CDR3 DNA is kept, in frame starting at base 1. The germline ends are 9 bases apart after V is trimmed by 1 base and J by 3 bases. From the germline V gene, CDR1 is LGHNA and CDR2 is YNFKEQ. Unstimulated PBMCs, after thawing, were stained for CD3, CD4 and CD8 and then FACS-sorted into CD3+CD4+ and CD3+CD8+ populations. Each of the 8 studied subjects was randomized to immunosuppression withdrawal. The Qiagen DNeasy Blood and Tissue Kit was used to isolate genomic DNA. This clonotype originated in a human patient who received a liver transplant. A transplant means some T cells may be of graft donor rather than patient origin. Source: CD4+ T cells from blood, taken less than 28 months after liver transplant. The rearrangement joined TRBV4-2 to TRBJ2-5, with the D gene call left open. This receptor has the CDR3 CASSQAWGKETQYF. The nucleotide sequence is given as TGTGCCAGCAGCCAAGCCTGGGGAAAAGAGACCCAGTACTTC.